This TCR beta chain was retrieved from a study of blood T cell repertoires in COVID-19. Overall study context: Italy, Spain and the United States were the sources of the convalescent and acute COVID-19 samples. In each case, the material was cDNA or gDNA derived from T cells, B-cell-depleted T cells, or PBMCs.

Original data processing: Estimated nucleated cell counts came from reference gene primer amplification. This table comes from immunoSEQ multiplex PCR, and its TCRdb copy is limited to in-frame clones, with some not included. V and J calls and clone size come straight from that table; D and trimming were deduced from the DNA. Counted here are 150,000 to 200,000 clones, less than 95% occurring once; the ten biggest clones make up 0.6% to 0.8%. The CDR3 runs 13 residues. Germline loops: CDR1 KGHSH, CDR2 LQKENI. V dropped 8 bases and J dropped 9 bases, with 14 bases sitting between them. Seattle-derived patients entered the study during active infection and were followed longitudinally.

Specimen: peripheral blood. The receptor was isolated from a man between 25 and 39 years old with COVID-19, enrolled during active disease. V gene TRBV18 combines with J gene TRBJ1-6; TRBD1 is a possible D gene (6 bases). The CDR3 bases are TGTGCCAGCACCACAGGGTGGGGTTCACCCCTCCACTTT. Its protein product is CASTTGWGSPLHF.